The rows below give T cell receptor beta chains drawn from one sample of a study of T cell changes during pregnancy in multiple sclerosis. The assay was immunoSEQ multiplex PCR, and TCRdb's table has in-frame clones only and misses some. There are around 56,000 clones in the sample; approximately 91% occur only once, and 0.38% lies in the top ten. The material sequenced was CD4+ T cells from peripheral blood mononuclear cells, taken in the third trimester of pregnancy. Receptors originate from a female donor with multiple sclerosis, enrolled in a pregnancy study. The CDR3 runs from the conserved cysteine through the conserved F or W. D genes are given only for firm matches. Only part of the rows carry a size: once, few, many, or a class if the clone is expanded.

TRBJ2-5,TRBV18,.,TRBD1,14,TGTGCCAGCTCGGCGGGACAGGGCAGGGAGACCCAGTACTTC,CASSAGQGRETQYF
TRBJ1-2,TRBV4-2,few,TRBD1,18,TGTGCCAGCAGCCGGGACCCCTGGACAGGGAATTCTCGTATTGGCTACACCTTC,CASSRDPWTGNSRIGYTF
TRBJ2-7,TRBV18,.,TRBD1,14,TGTGCCAGCTCACGGGGACAGGGTGTCGACGAGCAGTACTTC,CASSRGQGVDEQYF
TRBJ1-4,TRBV18,.,.,16,TGTGCCAGCTCACCCCAACCCGGAGATGCCAAAAAAAAACTGTTTTTT,CASSPQPGDAKKKLFF
TRBJ1-5,TRBV10-3,.,TRBD1,15,TGTGCCGCCCAGGGGGCCAGGAATAGCAATCAGCCCCAGCATTTT,CAAQGARNSNQPQHF
TRBJ2-5,TRBV30,.,.,14,TGTGCCTGGAGTGTACGGGCTAGCCGTGAGACCCAGTACTTC,CAWSVRASRETQYF
TRBJ2-5,TRBV7-2,.,TRBD2,16,TGTGCCAGCAGCTTAGGATCTAGCGGAACCCAAGAGACCCAGTACTTC,CASSLGSSGTQETQYF
TRBJ2-1,TRBV6-6,.,TRBD1,15,TGTGCCAGCAGTTTCCCGGGACAGGGGAGGAATGAGCAGTTCTTC,CASSFPGQGRNEQFF
TRBJ1-2,TRBV6-1,.,.,15,TGTGCCAGCAGTAGGGACATGACGGTCCAGGGGGGCTACACCTTC,CASSRDMTVQGGYTF
TRBJ1-1,TRBV6-5,.,.,14,TGTGCCAGCAGTTCCCTTGGGGGGGGCACTGAAGCTTTCTTT,CASSSLGGGTEAFF
TRBJ1-1,TRBV7-8,.,.,14,TGTGCCAGCAGCTTAATAGGGGTTAGGACTGAAGCTTTCTTT,CASSLIGVRTEAFF
TRBJ2-2,TRBV5-1,.,.,16,TGCGCCAGCAGCCCCGGGACAACCTCGAGCACCGGGGAGCTGTTTTTT,CASSPGTTSSTGELFF
TRBJ2-7,TRBV7-2,.,TRBD1,15,TGTGCCAGCAGCTCTGGGACAGGGGGCTCCTACGAGCAGTACTTC,CASSSGTGGSYEQYF
TRBJ1-4,TRBV18,.,.,14,TGTGCCAGCTCACCGAGGAGGGGCGAGGAAAAACTGTTTTTT,CASSPRRGEEKLFF
TRBJ1-1,TRBV27,.,TRBD1,15,TGTGCCAGCAGTTTATACGGACAGGGGAACACTGAAGCTTTCTTT,CASSLYGQGNTEAFF
TRBJ2-5,TRBV18,.,.,12,TGTGCCAGCTCTCCTAGTGCGGAGACCCAGTACTTC,CASSPSAETQYF
TRBJ2-7,TRBV5-8,once,TRBD1,15,TGTGCCAGCAGCTTCCCTTTACAGGGGGGTCACGAGCAGTACTTC,CASSFPLQGGHEQYF
TRBJ1-1,TRBV14,.,.,13,TGTGCCAGCAGCCAAGATCCGTTCACTGAAGCTTTCTTT,CASSQDPFTEAFF
TRBJ1-2,TRBV19,.,.,13,TGTGCCAGTAGTAGCGGAACTAACTATGGCTACACCTTC,CASSSGTNYGYTF
TRBJ2-2,TRBV27,once,.,15,TGTGCCAGCACGTTTTTCAGGGGAAGCACCGGGGAGCTGTTTTTT,CASTFFRGSTGELFF
TRBJ2-7,TRBV18,.,TRBD2,18,TGTGCCAGCTCACCCCGGGATGCGGGAGGGCCTACGAATGACGAGCAGTACTTC,CASSPRDAGGPTNDEQYF
TRBJ2-2,TRBV7-3,.,.,16,TGTGCCAGCAGCTTATGGGCGGGGCTTAACACCGGGGAGCTGTTTTTT,CASSLWAGLNTGELFF
TRBJ2-2,TRBV12-5,.,TRBD2,15,TGTGCTAGTGCCGGACTAGCGGCTGGCGCCGGGGAGCTGTTTTTT,CASAGLAAGAGELFF
TRBJ1-3,TRBV18,.,.,15,TGTGCCTTTCACCCATGGGGAGTCTCTGGAAACACCATATATTTT,CAFHPWGVSGNTIYF
TRBJ2-3,TRBV19,.,TRBD2,17,TGTGCCAGTACCTTAGAGGGAGCCGGGACTATCACAGATACGCAGTATTTT,CASTLEGAGTITDTQYF
TRBJ1-5,TRBV18,.,TRBD1,15,TGTGCCAGCTCATTGACAGGGGCACTCAATCAGCCCCAGCATTTT,CASSLTGALNQPQHF
TRBJ1-1,TRBV7-9,.,TRBD1,16,TGTGCCAGCAGCTTAGAGGGACAGCTCCCTTCCACTGAAGCTTTCTTT,CASSLEGQLPSTEAFF
TRBJ2-1,TRBV29-1,.,.,14,TGCAGCGTTGAAGTATCCTGGGAGGTCGGTGAGCAGTTCTTC,CSVEVSWEVGEQFF
TRBJ1-4,TRBV12-5,.,TRBD1,15,TGTGCTAGTGGTTTTGGGACAGTAACTAATGAAAAACTGTTTTTT,CASGFGTVTNEKLFF
TRBJ1-1,TRBV7-3,.,.,14,TGTGCCAGCAGCTTAATGGGCAGTTTGGGCGAAGCTTTCTTT,CASSLMGSLGEAFF
TRBJ2-2,TRBV4-2,.,TRBD2,14,TGTGCCAGCAGCCAAGGACTAGCGACCGGGGAGCTGTTTTTT,CASSQGLATGELFF
TRBJ2-2,TRBV7-7,.,.,15,TGTGCCAGCAGCTTGGACACGATGAACACCGGGGAGCTGTTTTTT,CASSLDTMNTGELFF
TRBJ2-1,TRBV4-2,.,TRBD2,15,TGTGCCAGCAGCGCCCGTAGGGTAGCGGGGGTGGAGCAGTTCTTC,CASSARRVAGVEQFF
TRBJ2-1,TRBV11-2,.,TRBD1,13,TGTGCCAGCAGCCCCCAAAACAGGGGAGAGCAGTTCTTC,CASSPQNRGEQFF